This entry concerns a single T cell receptor beta chain. Its antigen remains unknown. This sample stems from a study of shared clonotypes between healthy human individuals. In the original processing: Quality scores were absent from the junction-only immunoSEQ sequences, so filtering differed. The protocol was immunoSEQ multiplex PCR, while the TCRdb copy is restricted to in-frame clones and leaves out a portion. That table furnishes V, J and clone size, whereas the DNA furnished D and trimming. The table shows roughly 2 million clones, with roughly 94% occurring only once. Broader study findings: The small donor group covered limited genetic and exposure diversity.

The sample was naive CD4+ T cells sorted from blood. Subset defined: CD45RA+ positively selected. This TCR was sampled from a young man in good health.

The CDR3 sequence is CASSLEPGGNYEQYF. The DNA of the CDR3 is TGCGCCAGCAGCTTGGAGCCAGGGGGAAATTACGAGCAGTACTTC. The V and J genes are TRBV5-1 and TRBJ2-7, with 7 bases that match TRBD1. The CDR3 sequence is 15 residues long. Germline CDR1 SGHRS, CDR2 YFSETQ. Germline trimming cut 0 bases from V and 4 bases from J; bases unmatched to any gene: 7.